The 6 T cell receptor beta chains presented below share a single source sample, sequenced in a study of naive and memory T cell subsets (dated by TCRdb to about 2017). The library was generated by UMI-ligation and nested PCR. Sequencing instrument: Illumina MiSeq. An equimolar mix of two oligonucleotides covering both TRBC1 and TRBC2 was used as the beta constant-region primer. TCRdb reprocessed the public reads (quality trimming at Q25 with fastp, clone calling with MiXCR) and kept in-frame beta chains. Rows with a matching CDR3 protein are joined into one entry that keeps the most common DNA and genes. The sample table holds some 100,000 distinct CDR3 sequences, of which roughly 7% were seen once. The ten top clones hold about 1.6% of the sample. The material sequenced was central memory CD4+ T cells from blood. The intended sense of this specimen's cell subset or site label: central memory, CD45RA- CD27+. These receptors came from a human donor in good health.

This chain links TRBV7-2 with TRBJ2-7; no clear D. CDR1 and CDR2 (germline): SGHTA, FQGNSA. Trimming took 4 bases from V and 5 from J, leaving 6 bases between them. The CDR3 contains 11 residues. The CDR3 is CASSSYNEQYF. The CDR3 DNA reads TGTGCCAGCAGCTCTTATAACGAGCAGTACTTC. Full variable domain (remainder filled in from reference TRBV7-2 and TRBJ2-7): GAGVSQSPSNKVTEKGKDVELRCDPISGHTALYWYRQSLGQGLEFLIYFQGNSAPDKSGLPSDRFSAERTGGSVSTLTIQRTQQEDSAVYLCASSSYNEQYFGPGTRLTVT.

This clonotype was seen at least ten times. The J gene is TRBJ1-3, the V gene TRBV29-1; no clear D gene. This CDR3 contains 13 residues. Germline values: CDR1 SQVTM, CDR2 ANQGSEA. Trimming removed 3 bases at V and 4 bases at J, with 10 bases between. For the CDR3, the DNA is TGCAGCGTTGACGGGGAATCAGGAAACACCATATATTTT. As protein: CSVDGESGNTIYF.

This sequence joins TRBV27 and TRBJ1-5, with D perhaps TRBD1 (5 bases). CDR1 and CDR2 from the germline V gene are MNHEY and SMNVEV (reference sequence). V lost 5 bases, J lost 1 base, and 15 bases lay in between. The CDR3 runs to 16 residues. The CDR3 protein is CASSDGAGRSNQPQHF. CDR3 in DNA: TGTGCCAGCAGTGATGGGGCAGGGAGAAGCAATCAGCCCCAGCATTTT.

This clonotype was counted ten times or more. The V call is TRBV7-2, the J call TRBJ2-1; the match to TRBD2 covers 13 bases. The CDR3 length is 14 residues. Germline lookup yields CDR1 SGHTA and CDR2 FQGNSA. With V trimmed by 4 bases and J by 9 bases, 3 bases remained unmatched. In DNA form, the CDR3 reads TGTGCCAGCAGCTCGCGGACTAGCGGGGGTGAGCAGTTCTTC. Amino acid sequence: CASSSRTSGGEQFF. The full variable domain, completed using reference TRBV7-2 and TRBJ2-1, is GAGVSQSPSNKVTEKGKDVELRCDPISGHTALYWYRQSLGQGLEFLIYFQGNSAPDKSGLPSDRFSAERTGGSVSTLTIQRTQQEDSAVYLCASSSRTSGGEQFFGPGTRLTVL.

The table lists this clonotype with many counts. The chain uses TRBV4-3 and TRBJ1-1; TRBD1 might be the D (6 bases). Germline values: CDR1 LGHNA, CDR2 YSLEER. Between the trimmed V and J ends, which lost 0 bases and 1 base, there was a span of 15 bases. The CDR3 sequence is 17 residues long. The CDR3 coding sequence is TGCGCCAGCAGCCAAGATCCCGGGGGCGCGGCGAACACTGAAGCTTTCTTT. Amino acids: CASSQDPGGAANTEAFF.

The table lists this clonotype with a few counts. This chain connects TRBV20-1 to TRBJ2-3; TRBD2 matches 9 bases. The CDR3 sequence is 15 residues long. Germline loops: CDR1 DFQATT, CDR2 SNEGSKA (reference sequence). The V gene end was trimmed by 8 bases and the J gene end by 7 bases; junction bases not matched to a gene: 16. DNA of the CDR3: TGCAGTTCGACCCCCGGGACTAGCTCGTTCCATACGCAGTATTTT. Amino acid sequence: CSSTPGTSSFHTQYF.